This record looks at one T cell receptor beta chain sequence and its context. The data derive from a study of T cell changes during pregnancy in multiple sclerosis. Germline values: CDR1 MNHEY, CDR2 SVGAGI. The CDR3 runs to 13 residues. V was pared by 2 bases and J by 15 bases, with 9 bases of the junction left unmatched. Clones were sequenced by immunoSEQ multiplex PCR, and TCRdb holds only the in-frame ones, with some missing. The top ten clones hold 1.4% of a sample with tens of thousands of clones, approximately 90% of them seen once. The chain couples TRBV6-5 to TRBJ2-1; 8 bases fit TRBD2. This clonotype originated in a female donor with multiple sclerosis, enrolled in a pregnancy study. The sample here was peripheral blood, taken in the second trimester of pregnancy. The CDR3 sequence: CASSYDRGLGLFF. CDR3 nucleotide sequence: TGTGCCAGCAGTTACGACCGGGGACTAGGTTTGTTCTTC.